Each of the 10 T cell receptor beta chains below was sequenced from the same sample in a study of CD8 T cells in Susac syndrome. RNA in amounts of about 0.5 to 1 ug was reverse transcribed with random hexamers. MiXCR, applied by TCRdb to the immunoSEQ multiplex PCR reads, yields one record per CDR3 protein. Among some 110,000 distinct CDR3 sequences, approximately 93% were seen once, and the ten largest hold approximately 0.31%. Sample: CD8+ T cells from PBMCs. The receptors originated from a human donor with multiple sclerosis.

The chain is built from TRBV4-2 and TRBJ1-1; D unclear. CDR1 and CDR2 from the germline V gene are LGHNA and YNFKEQ. This CDR3 is built from 16 residues. V dropped 1 base and J dropped 1 base, with 13 bases sitting between them. CDR3 in amino acids: CASSQAMAEPNTEAFF. Written as DNA, the CDR3 is TGTGCCAGCAGCCAAGCAATGGCGGAACCGAACACTGAAGCTTTCTTT.

The gene calls are TRBV11-2 and TRBJ2-2; 12 bases are a match to TRBD1. Germline-derived CDR1 and CDR2 are SGHAT and FQNNGV. The trim removed 5 bases at V and 4 bases at J, leaving 14 bases unmatched. The CDR3 runs 19 residues. CDR3 nucleotide sequence: TGTGCCAGCAGCCGACCCCGAGGTTTGGGACAGGGGGCCACCGGGGAGCTGTTTTTT. Protein sequence: CASSRPRGLGQGATGELFF.

Only a few counts were recorded for this clonotype. The J gene is TRBJ2-1, the V gene TRBV5-6; D is unresolved. Trimming stripped 3 bases from V and 11 bases from J, with 18 bases between. The length of the CDR3 is 14 residues. Germline CDR1 reads SGHDT; CDR2 reads YYEEEE. CDR3 nucleotides: TGTGCCAGCAGCTCCCTCGGACCCACTTCTAAGCAGTTCTTC. Translating it yields CASSSLGPTSKQFF.

The J gene is TRBJ2-7, the V gene TRBV12-3 or TRBV12-4; possible D gene TRBD1, 6 bases. The CDR3 runs 12 residues. With 6 bases removed from V and 4 bases from J, the gap between germline ends came to 10 bases. The CDR3 DNA is TGTGCCAGCAGCCAGGACAGATACGAGCAGTACGTC. Its protein product is CASSQDRYEQYV.

Here the CDR3 DNA reads TGTGCCACCCCCCCCGGAGAGGGTGCAGATACGCAGTATTTT. Translating it yields CATPPGEGADTQYF. V gene TRBV7-9 combines with J gene TRBJ2-3, with D possibly matching TRBD2 (5 bases). This CDR3 is 14 amino acids long. Germline CDR1 is SEHNR and CDR2 is FQNEAQ (reference sequence). Trimming removed 10 bases at V and 4 bases at J, with 18 bases between.

The chain employs TRBV3-1 and TRBJ1-4, with D unclear. V gave up 1 base and J gave up 6 bases, with 12 bases separating them. This CDR3 region has 15 residues. From germline, CDR1 is LGHDT and CDR2 YNNKEL (reference sequence). The DNA of the CDR3 is TGTGCCAGCAGCCAAGGTTCCGGGTTCCATGAAAAACTGTTTTTT. Translated, it gives CASSQGSGFHEKLFF.

The chain couples TRBV7-9 to TRBJ2-1; D possibly corresponds to TRBD2 (6 bases). V shed 4 bases and J shed 10 bases, with 20 bases lying between them. The CDR3 is 15 residues long. Germline lookup yields CDR1 SEHNR and CDR2 FQNEAQ (reference sequence). Written as DNA, the CDR3 is TGTGCCAGCAGCTCAGGACGGGACGGGACTTTGGAGCAGTTCTTC. Its translation is CASSSGRDGTLEQFF.

The chain uses TRBV27 and TRBJ1-6, with unresolved D. The V and J ends lost 3 bases and 14 bases respectively, with 14 bases between them. CDR3 size: 13 residues. Germline values: CDR1 MNHEY, CDR2 SMNVEV (reference sequence). Here the CDR3 DNA reads TGTGCCAGCAGTTTGGGCGGCCAAGGTTCCCTCCACTTT. Its translation is CASSLGGQGSLHF.

This chain joins TRBV6-2 or TRBV6-3 and TRBJ2-1; no clear D. CDR3 length equals 13 residues. Germline CDR1 MNHEY, CDR2 SVGEGT. V lost 0 bases and J lost 3, with 3 bases in between. The chain's CDR3 is CASSYSGYNEQFF. In DNA form, the CDR3 reads TGTGCCAGCAGTTACTCTGGCTACAATGAGCAGTTCTTC.

The chain has TRBV19 and TRBJ2-7; 9 nucleotides line up with TRBD2. V was pared by 5 bases and J by 6 bases, with 8 bases of the junction left unmatched. The length of the CDR3 is 14 residues. CDR1 and CDR2 from the germline V gene are LNHDA and SQIVND (reference sequence). CDR3 sequence reads: CASSWGTSLGEQYF. CDR3 sequence (DNA): TGTGCCAGTAGTTGGGGGACTAGCCTGGGCGAGCAGTACTTC.